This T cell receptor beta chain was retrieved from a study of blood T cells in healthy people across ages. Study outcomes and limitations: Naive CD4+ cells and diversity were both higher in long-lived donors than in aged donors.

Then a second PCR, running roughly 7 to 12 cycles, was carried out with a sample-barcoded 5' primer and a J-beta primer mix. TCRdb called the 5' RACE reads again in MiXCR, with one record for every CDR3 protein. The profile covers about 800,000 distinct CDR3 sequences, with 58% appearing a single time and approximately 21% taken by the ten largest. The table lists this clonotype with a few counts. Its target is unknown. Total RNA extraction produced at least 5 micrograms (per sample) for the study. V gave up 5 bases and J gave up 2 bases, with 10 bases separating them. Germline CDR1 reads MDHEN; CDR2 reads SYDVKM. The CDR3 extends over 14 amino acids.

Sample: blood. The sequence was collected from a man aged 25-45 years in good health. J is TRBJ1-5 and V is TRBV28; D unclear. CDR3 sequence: CASSADLGNQPQHF. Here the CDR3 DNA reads TGTGCCAGCAGTGCGGACCTCGGCAATCAGCCCCAGCATTTT.